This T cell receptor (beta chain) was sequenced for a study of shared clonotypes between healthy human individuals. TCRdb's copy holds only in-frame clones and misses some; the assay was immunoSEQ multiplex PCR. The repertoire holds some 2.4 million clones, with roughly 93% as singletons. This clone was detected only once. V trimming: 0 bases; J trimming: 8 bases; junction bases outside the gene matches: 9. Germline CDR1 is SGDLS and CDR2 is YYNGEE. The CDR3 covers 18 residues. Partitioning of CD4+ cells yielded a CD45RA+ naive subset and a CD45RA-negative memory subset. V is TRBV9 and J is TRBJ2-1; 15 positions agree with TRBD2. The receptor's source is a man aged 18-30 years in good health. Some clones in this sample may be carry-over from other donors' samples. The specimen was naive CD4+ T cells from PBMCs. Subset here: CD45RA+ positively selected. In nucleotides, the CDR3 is TGTGCCAGCAGCGTAGTGGGGGTAGGACTAGCGGGAGGGCATGAGCAGTTCTTC. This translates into CASSVVGVGLAGGHEQFF. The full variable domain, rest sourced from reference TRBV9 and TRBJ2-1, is DSGVTQTPKHLITATGQRVTLRCSPRSGDLSVYWYQQSLDQGLQFLIQYYNGEERAKGNILERFSAQQFPDLHSELNLSSLELGDSALYFCASSVVGVGLAGGHEQFFGPGTRLTVL.